The rows below give T cell receptor beta chains drawn from one sample of a study of blood T cell repertoires in COVID-19. Clones were read by immunoSEQ multiplex PCR, and TCRdb kept only the in-frame ones, dropping some. The sample has over 45,000 clones, roughly 82% seen once. What was sequenced was peripheral blood. All receptors derive from a man aged 40-49 years with acute or convalescent COVID-19. Both conserved end residues are part of each CDR3. The order of the fields is J gene, V gene, CDR3 protein.

J gene: TRBJ2-1
V gene: TRBV5-1
CDR3 protein: CASSPSSGGGREQFF

J gene: TRBJ1-4
V gene: TRBV3-1/TRBV3-2
CDR3 protein: CASSQGSSTTGNEKLFF

J gene: TRBJ2-1
V gene: TRBV3-1/TRBV3-2
CDR3 protein: CASSQAPTYNEQFF

J gene: TRBJ1-2
V gene: TRBV28
CDR3 protein: CASSLGTVVNYGYTF

J gene: TRBJ2-7
V gene: TRBV5-1
CDR3 protein: CASSRDRASDEQYF

J gene: TRBJ1-4
V gene: TRBV6-6
CDR3 protein: CASSPNRGSNEKLFF

J gene: TRBJ1-1
V gene: TRBV6-2/TRBV6-3
CDR3 protein: CASSYDRGVMNTEAFF

J gene: TRBJ1-4
V gene: TRBV19
CDR3 protein: CASSRTGTRGTATNEKLFF

J gene: TRBJ1-4
V gene: TRBV12-3/TRBV12-4
CDR3 protein: CASNRGSNEKLFF

J gene: TRBJ1-2
V gene: TRBV5-4
CDR3 protein: CASSQDRASYGYTF

J gene: TRBJ1-6
V gene: TRBV6-5
CDR3 protein: CASSYRRLKAGAPLHF

J gene: TRBJ1-1
V gene: TRBV6-2/TRBV6-3
CDR3 protein: CASSYSIGQTNTEAFF

J gene: TRBJ2-5
V gene: TRBV6-5
CDR3 protein: CASSLKTGGQTQYF

J gene: TRBJ2-7
V gene: TRBV5-1
CDR3 protein: CASAQSGTGVGEQYF

J gene: TRBJ2-3
V gene: TRBV24-1
CDR3 protein: CATSDLGGASTDTQYF

J gene: TRBJ2-5
V gene: TRBV9
CDR3 protein: CASSVGTSGGARETQYF

J gene: TRBJ1-2
V gene: TRBV7-9
CDR3 protein: CASSSGDRTQGYTF

J gene: TRBJ2-7
V gene: TRBV19
CDR3 protein: CASSSGWREQYF

J gene: TRBJ1-1
V gene: TRBV7-8
CDR3 protein: CASSSRAGLNTEAFF

J gene: TRBJ1-2
V gene: TRBV28
CDR3 protein: CAGRSGGTGGVYGYTF

J gene: TRBJ1-2
V gene: TRBV19
CDR3 protein: CASRRGGLNYGYTF

J gene: TRBJ2-3
V gene: TRBV2
CDR3 protein: CASYRTGGSPTDTQYF

J gene: TRBJ1-5
V gene: TRBV6-2/TRBV6-3
CDR3 protein: CASSYRPAGVLGNQPQHF

J gene: TRBJ1-1
V gene: TRBV5-1
CDR3 protein: CASSLTGGTEAFF

J gene: TRBJ2-1
V gene: TRBV9
CDR3 protein: CASSAGVEQFF

J gene: TRBJ2-7
V gene: TRBV29-1
CDR3 protein: CSVLPGTDYEQYF

J gene: TRBJ1-5
V gene: TRBV2
CDR3 protein: CASSSGGNQPQHF

J gene: TRBJ1-4
V gene: TRBV29-1
CDR3 protein: CSVGGAREKLFF

J gene: TRBJ2-3
V gene: TRBV5-4
CDR3 protein: CASSVARGASTDTQYF

J gene: TRBJ2-5
V gene: TRBV2
CDR3 protein: CASSAGDVKTQYF

J gene: TRBJ2-7
V gene: TRBV4-1
CDR3 protein: CASSSTGFYEQYF

J gene: TRBJ1-1
V gene: TRBV4-1
CDR3 protein: CASSQDPYRGGAEAFF

J gene: TRBJ1-5
V gene: TRBV11-3
CDR3 protein: CASSQGWLFGVYSNQPQHF

J gene: TRBJ1-6
V gene: TRBV2
CDR3 protein: CASKRTGGRPEALHF

J gene: TRBJ1-4
V gene: TRBV7-9
CDR3 protein: CASSADRGNEKLFF

J gene: TRBJ1-4
V gene: TRBV27
CDR3 protein: CASSSDSRTNEKLFF